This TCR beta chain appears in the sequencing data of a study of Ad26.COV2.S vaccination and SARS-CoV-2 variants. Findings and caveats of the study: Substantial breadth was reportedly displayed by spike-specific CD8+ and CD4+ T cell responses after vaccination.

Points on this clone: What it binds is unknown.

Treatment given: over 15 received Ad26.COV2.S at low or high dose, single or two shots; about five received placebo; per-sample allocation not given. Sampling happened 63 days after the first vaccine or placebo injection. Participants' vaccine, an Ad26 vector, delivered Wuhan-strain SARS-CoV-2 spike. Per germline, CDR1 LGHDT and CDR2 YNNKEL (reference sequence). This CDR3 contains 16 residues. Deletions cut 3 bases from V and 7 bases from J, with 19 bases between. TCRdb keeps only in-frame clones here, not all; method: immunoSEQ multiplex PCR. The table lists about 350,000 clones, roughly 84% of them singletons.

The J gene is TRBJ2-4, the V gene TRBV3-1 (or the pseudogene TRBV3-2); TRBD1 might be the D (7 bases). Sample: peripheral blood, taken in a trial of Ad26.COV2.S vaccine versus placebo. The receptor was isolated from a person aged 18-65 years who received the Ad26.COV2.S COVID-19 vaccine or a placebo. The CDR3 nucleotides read TGTGCCAGCAGCCAGGCCAGACAGGGTCGGGGGAACATTCAGTACTTC. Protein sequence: CASSQARQGRGNIQYF.